These 19 T cell receptor beta chains came from one sample sequenced in a study of cytomegalovirus exposure and HLA in healthy donors. PCR used 60 Vbeta primers and 13 Jbeta primers. The table came from immunoSEQ multiplex PCR; TCRdb's copy has only in-frame clones and leaves some out. The sample carries 85,000 to 130,000 clones, 9.5% to 13% recorded once. The specimen was PBMCs. The origin of the receptors is a man in his forties in good health and CMV-seropositive.

A note on this clone: The identical CDR3 is also encoded by other nucleotide sequences in the sample. The chain has TRBV7-3 and TRBJ2-2, with a possible D match to TRBD2 (6 bases). The CDR3 is made up of 14 amino acids. Germline V CDR1 and CDR2: SGHTA, FQGTGA. V shed 0 bases and J shed 5 bases, with 7 bases lying between them. The CDR3 sequence is CASSLTGGTGELFF. The CDR3 coding sequence is TGTGCCAGCAGCTTAACCGGGGGAACCGGGGAGCTGTTTTTT.

This chain connects TRBV10-3 to TRBJ2-2; 7 bases map to TRBD2. V gave up 3 bases and J gave up 6 bases; unmatched junction bases: 7. The CDR3 sequence is 15 residues long. Germline V lookup: CDR1 ENHRY, CDR2 SYGVKD. The DNA of the CDR3 is TGTGCCATCAGTGAAGGAGGGAGGGTGTCCGGGGAGCTGTTTTTT. Translating it yields CAISEGGRVSGELFF.

This clone turned up a few times. The chain combines TRBV19 with TRBJ1-2; 7 bases align to TRBD1. CDR3 length equals 14 residues. Germline trimming cut 6 bases from V and 8 bases from J; bases unmatched to any gene: 12. Germline CDR1 LNHDA, CDR2 SQIVND (reference sequence). The DNA of the CDR3 is TGTGCCAGTAGAGTTGCCGGGGGACAGTTCGGCTACACCTTC. Translating it yields CASRVAGGQFGYTF.

This chain connects TRBV11-2 to TRBJ2-1, with 14 bases aligning to TRBD2. With V trimmed by 2 bases and J by 5 bases, 8 bases remained unmatched. The CDR3 is 18 residues long. CDR1 SGHAT and CDR2 FQNNGV come from the germline V gene. The CDR3 DNA follows: TGTGCCAGCAGCTTACCTGGACTAGCGGGAGGATTAAACAATGAGCAGTTCTTC. This translates into CASSLPGLAGGLNNEQFF.

In this sample, this clone turned up a few times. The chain links TRBV27 to TRBJ1-5; D call uncertain. CDR3 length: 13 residues. V was trimmed by 3 bases and J by 6 bases, leaving 9 bases between them. The germline CDR1 and CDR2 sequences are MNHEY and SMNVEV (reference sequence). CDR3 sequence (DNA): TGTGCCAGCAGTTTGTCGGGGAGTCAGCCCCAGCATTTT. Encoded protein: CASSLSGSQPQHF.

This clone has a handful of counts. The chain carries TRBV12-5 and TRBJ2-2; D remains ambiguous. The CDR3 covers 11 residues. Germline lookup yields CDR1 LGHNT and CDR2 FRNRAP. V shed 5 bases and J shed 9 bases, with 7 bases lying between them. The CDR3 bases are TGTGCTAGTGGTCCTGAGCGGGAGCTGTTTTTT. This codes for CASGPERELFF.

This clone appeared a few times. The chain joins TRBV5-1 to TRBJ1-2; 7 nucleotides align to TRBD1. In germline, CDR1 is SGHRS, CDR2 YFSETQ. Losses at the gene ends were 5 bases for V and 7 bases for J; bases not matched to a gene: 8. This CDR3 has 13 amino acids. The CDR3 loop reads CASRRDSESGYTF. The CDR3 DNA follows: TGCGCCAGCAGGAGGGACAGTGAATCTGGCTACACCTTC.

This clone was detected a few times. The CDR3 region has the DNA TGTGCCAGCAGCTTTCTTCGGAACACTGAAGCTTTCTTT. As protein: CASSFLRNTEAFF. The chain is built from TRBV7-2 and TRBJ1-1; D is uncertain. From germline, CDR1 is SGHTA and CDR2 FQGNSA. The CDR3 sequence is 13 residues long. The V end lost 3 bases, the J end lost 1 base, and 6 bases lay between the germline ends.

Only a few counts were recorded for this clone. The chain employs TRBV7-9 and TRBJ1-1, with 10 bases matching TRBD1. This CDR3 contains 15 residues. The V gene end was trimmed by 5 bases and the J gene end by 0 bases; junction bases not matched to a gene: 3. Germline V gives CDR1 SEHNR, CDR2 FQNEAQ (reference sequence). CDR3 amino acids: CASSPGQGVNTEAFF. As DNA, the CDR3 is TGTGCCAGCAGCCCCGGACAGGGGGTGAACACTGAAGCTTTCTTT.

This clone was seen a single time. V is TRBV4-3 and J is TRBJ2-5; 9 nucleotides align to TRBD2. Germline CDR1 LGHNA, CDR2 YSLEER. This CDR3 is built from 19 residues. Unmatched junction bases numbered 11, after V lost 0 bases and J lost 0 bases. The CDR3 is CASSQDPPGASGNQETQYF. CDR3 nucleotide sequence: TGCGCCAGCAGCCAAGATCCCCCGGGGGCTAGCGGGAACCAAGAGACCCAGTACTTC.

The CDR3 bases are TGTGCCAGCTCACAGACAGGGATAACGGGGGAGCTGTTTTTT. This sequence encodes CASSQTGITGELFF. The rearrangement joins TRBV18 to TRBJ2-2; TRBD1 aligns across 7 bases. J was trimmed by 8 bases and V by 4 bases; bases with no gene match: 7. The CDR3 is 14 residues long. The germline CDR1 and CDR2 sequences are KGHSH and LQKENI.

This clone was observed a few times. This chain connects TRBV14 to TRBJ1-1, with 7 bases fitting TRBD1. The V and J ends lost 3 bases and 0 bases, in that order; junction bases with no gene match: 4. Germline V gene data show CDR1 as SGHDN and CDR2 as FVKESK. The CDR3 has 15 amino acids. The CDR3 bases are TGTGCCAGCAGCCATTCAGGGGGTTTGAACACTGAAGCTTTCTTT. This sequence encodes CASSHSGGLNTEAFF.

In this sample, this clone turned up once. The rearrangement links TRBV27 to TRBJ2-3, with unresolved D. The CDR3 is 13 residues long. Trimming cost V 6 bases and J 2 bases, with 9 bases left between them. Germline V gene lookup returns CDR1 MNHEY and CDR2 SMNVEV (reference sequence). The CDR3 protein is CASSGDNTDTQYF. DNA of the CDR3: TGTGCCAGCAGCGGAGATAACACAGATACGCAGTATTTT.

V gene TRBV27 combines with J gene TRBJ2-1, with a tentative D call TRBD1 (7 bases). V lost 2 bases and J lost 7, with 12 bases in between. In germline, CDR1 is MNHEY, CDR2 SMNVEV (reference sequence). The CDR3 runs 14 residues. The CDR3 nucleotides are TGTGCCAGCAGTTTACCAGGGGGGTGGAATGAGCAGTTCTTC. This translates into CASSLPGGWNEQFF.

A few counts support this clone. The rearrangement uses TRBV11-3 and TRBJ2-3, with 11 bases aligning to TRBD1. V lost 5 bases, J lost 1 base, and 8 bases stayed unmatched. Germline V gene sequence: CDR1 SGHNT, CDR2 YENEEA. The CDR3 spans 17 residues. In nucleotides, the CDR3 is TGTGCCAGCAGCGCCAGGACAGGGGGCGACGGCACAGATACGCAGTATTTT. It is translated as CASSARTGGDGTDTQYF.

This clone was detected only a few times. The V call is TRBV28, the J call TRBJ1-2, with a possible D match to TRBD1 (6 bases). Trimming cost V 2 bases and J 5 bases, with 18 bases left between them. Germline-derived CDR1 and CDR2 are MDHEN and SYDVKM. This CDR3 is 16 amino acids long. CDR3 amino acids: CASSLQRQVVSYGYTF. CDR3 DNA: TGTGCCAGCAGTTTACAGAGACAGGTTGTGAGTTATGGCTACACCTTC.

In DNA, the CDR3 is TGTGCCAGCAGCTTTCAGGGAGGAACAGATACGCAGTATTTT. Residues: CASSFQGGTDTQYF. The chain carries TRBV5-4 and TRBJ2-3, with D perhaps TRBD2 (6 bases). This CDR3 is 14 amino acids long. With 2 bases removed from V and 3 bases from J, the gap between germline ends came to 10 bases. Germline CDR1 reads SGHNT; CDR2 reads YYREEE (reference sequence). The variable domain in full, completed from reference TRBV5-4 and TRBJ2-3, reads ETGVTQSPTHLIKTRGQQVTLRCSSQSGHNTVSWYQQALGQGPQFIFQYYREEENGRGNFPPRFSGLQFPNYSSELNVNALELDDSALYLCASSFQGGTDTQYFGPGTRLTVL.

This clone occurred a few times. This chain joins TRBV10-3 and TRBJ1-6, with 8 positions matching TRBD1. Germline CDR1 reads ENHRY; CDR2 reads SYGVKD. Trimming removed 6 bases from V and 10 bases from J; junction bases left unmatched: 8. The CDR3 is made up of 14 amino acids. CDR3 sequence (DNA): TGTGCCATCAGGAGCGACAGGGGAGGATCACCCCTCCACTTT. This codes for CAIRSDRGGSPLHF.

This clone has more than one count but fewer than ten. This rearrangement joins TRBV7-9 to TRBJ2-7, with TRBD2 matching over 7 bases. The V gene's germline CDR1 is SEHNR and CDR2 FQNEAQ (reference sequence). This CDR3 contains 14 residues. With V trimmed by 3 bases and J by 2 bases, 4 bases remained unmatched. CDR3 DNA sequence: TGTGCCAGCAGCTTCCGGGACTACACCTACGAGCAGTACTTC. It yields the protein CASSFRDYTYEQYF.